This T cell receptor (beta chain) was obtained from a study of T-cell reconstitution after alpha-beta-depleted transplantation in children. Findings of the study overall: Reportedly, roughly two months post-transplant, alpha-beta T cells arose from several hundred expanded graft clones. Certain patients had high TCRbeta diversity at day 60, and it came from recipient T cells and thymic progenitors that survived. Diversity and T-cell counts at one year after transplant derived mostly from new T cells.

Turning to this clonotype: No antigen is known for it.

CDR1 and CDR2 (germline): SEHNR, FQNEAQ (reference sequence). This CDR3 is built from 16 residues. V dropped 4 bases and J dropped 4; count of bases not matched to a gene: 8. Unique molecular identifiers were incorporated during preparation of the TCRbeta library. MiXCR, run by TCRdb on the PCR reads, gives a single entry per CDR3 protein. The sample lists about a million distinct CDR3 sequences, about 26% occurring once. This clonotype was sampled from a boy under three years old who had a stem cell transplant for SCID, so the T cells may come from the graft donor. Sequencing used PBMCs, mostly from graft donor cells, obtained 360 days after TCRalphabeta/CD19-depleted stem cell transplant. This chain joins TRBV7-9 and TRBJ2-3; 10 bases align to TRBD2. The CDR3 DNA reads TGTGCCAGCAGCTCACCCCAGCGGGGGGGATCAGATACGCAGTATTTT. The encoded protein is CASSSPQRGGSDTQYF.